Each of the 8 T cell receptor beta chains below was sequenced from the same sample in a study of blood T cell repertoires in COVID-19. Produced via immunoSEQ multiplex PCR; TCRdb's table is partial and in-frame only. The data contain approximately 120,000 clones, around 86% of them seen just once; the ten biggest clones take up over 4.5%. The sample was peripheral blood. The receptors derive from a human donor in a cohort sampled during active COVID-19.

The rearrangement links TRBV5-4 to TRBJ2-5; TRBD2 aligns across 7 bases. Germline loops: CDR1 SGHNT, CDR2 YYREEE (reference sequence). The CDR3 length is 15 residues. V was clipped by 5 bases and J by 2 bases; unmatched bases: 9. The CDR3 loop is CASSLSTSRQETQYF. The CDR3 DNA is TGTGCCAGCAGTCTCTCGACTAGCAGACAAGAGACCCAGTACTTC.

This clone has only a few counts. The chain recombines TRBV30 with TRBJ1-6, with D maybe TRBD1 (6 bases). Germline V CDR1 and CDR2: GTSNPN, SVGIG (reference sequence). This CDR3 spans 13 amino acids. V was trimmed by 2 bases and J by 4 bases, leaving 6 bases between them. The CDR3 DNA reads TGTGCCTGGAGTACAGGGTATAATTCACCCCTCCACTTT. Its protein product is CAWSTGYNSPLHF.

V usage is TRBV24-1 and J usage is TRBJ2-3; 7 bases fit TRBD2. This CDR3 region has 13 residues. Germline V gene sequence: CDR1 KGHDR, CDR2 SFDVKD. The J segment lost 5 bases and the V segment lost 9 bases, leaving 7 bases of the junction unmatched. As DNA, the CDR3 is TGTGCCACCGCGGGGGTTTGGGGAGATACGCAGTATTTT. Translated, it gives CATAGVWGDTQYF.

The chain couples TRBV19 to TRBJ1-5; D remains ambiguous. Germline lookup yields CDR1 LNHDA and CDR2 SQIVND (reference sequence). This CDR3 comprises 15 residues. V dropped 2 bases and J dropped 7 bases, with 15 bases sitting between them. CDR3 in amino acids: CASSIPYGEGQPQHF. CDR3 DNA sequence: TGTGCCAGTAGTATACCCTATGGGGAGGGACAGCCCCAGCATTTT.

The J gene is TRBJ2-5, the V gene TRBV19; perhaps TRBD1 as D (7 bases). This CDR3 has 14 residues. Germline V lookup: CDR1 LNHDA, CDR2 SQIVND (reference sequence). V gave up 1 base and J gave up 9 bases, with 15 bases separating them. The CDR3 spells CASSIVTGTRAQYF. The DNA for the CDR3 is TGTGCCAGTAGTATAGTGACAGGGACTCGGGCCCAGTACTTC.

This clone was seen once. The V and J genes are TRBV11-2 and TRBJ2-2, with D possibly TRBD2 on 6 matching bases. In germline, CDR1 is SGHAT, CDR2 FQNNGV. The CDR3 has 17 residues. V lost 5 bases and J lost 6, with 22 bases in between. The CDR3 DNA sequence: TGTGCCAGCAGCCCCGGGACGGGGGTTGCAACTCCCGGGGAGCTGTTTTTT. Protein product: CASSPGTGVATPGELFF.

The chain combines TRBV11-2 with TRBJ2-5, with D possibly being TRBD1 (5 bases). Germline V gene sequence: CDR1 SGHAT, CDR2 FQNNGV. With 5 bases removed from V and 7 bases from J, the gap between germline ends came to 14 bases. The CDR3 consists of 13 residues. The CDR3 DNA sequence: TGTGCCAGCAGCGCCAGGGATTCTGGGACCCAGTACTTC. Residues: CASSARDSGTQYF.

This clone has more than one count but fewer than ten. The chain is built from TRBV4-1 and TRBJ2-7; tentatively, D is TRBD2 (5 bases). The V and J ends lost 1 base and 2 bases respectively, with 12 bases between them. CDR1 and CDR2 from the germline V gene are MGHRA and YSYEKL. The CDR3 consists of 15 residues. As DNA, the CDR3 is TGCGCCAGCAGCCAAGTCCCTAGCCCAACCTACGAGCAGTACTTC. It encodes CASSQVPSPTYEQYF.